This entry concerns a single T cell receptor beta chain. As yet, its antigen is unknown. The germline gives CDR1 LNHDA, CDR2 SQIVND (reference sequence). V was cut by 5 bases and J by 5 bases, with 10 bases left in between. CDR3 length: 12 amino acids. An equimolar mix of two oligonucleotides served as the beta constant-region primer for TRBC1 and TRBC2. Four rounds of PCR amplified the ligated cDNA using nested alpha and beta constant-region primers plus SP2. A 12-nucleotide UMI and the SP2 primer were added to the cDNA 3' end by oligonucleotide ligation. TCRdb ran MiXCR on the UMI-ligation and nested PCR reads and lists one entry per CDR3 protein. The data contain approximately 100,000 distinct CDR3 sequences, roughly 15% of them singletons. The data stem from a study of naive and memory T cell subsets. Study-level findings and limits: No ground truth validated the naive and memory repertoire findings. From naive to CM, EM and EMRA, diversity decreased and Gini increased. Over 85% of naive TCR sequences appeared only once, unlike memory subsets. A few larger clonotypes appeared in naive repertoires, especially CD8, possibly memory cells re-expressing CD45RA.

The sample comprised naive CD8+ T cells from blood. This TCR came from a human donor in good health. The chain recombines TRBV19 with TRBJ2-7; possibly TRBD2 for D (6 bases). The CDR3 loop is CASSRGSDEQYF. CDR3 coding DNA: TGTGCCAGTAGTCGGGGGTCCGACGAGCAGTACTTC.